The 24 T cell receptor beta chains below all came from one sample that was sequenced in a study of human T cells and chemical hapten exposure. TCRdb independently ran MiXCR on the RACE reads; one entry per CDR3 protein. The sample consists of under 300,000 distinct CDR3 sequences, roughly 8.9% of them appearing once. Time point noted: pre-sensitization, week 0. Treatment: therapeutic diphenylcyclopropenone sensitization with weekly scalp DPC. The material was whole blood, obtained in connection with sensitization to the hapten diphenylcyclopropenone (DPC). The receptors stem from a woman in her thirties or forties with alopecia areata. Some clones in this sample may be carry-over from other donors' samples.

CDR3 bases: TGTGCCAGCAGGCGCTTGGGGGAATCAGGTGAAAAACTGTTTTTT. Its translation: CASRRLGESGEKLFF. The chain recombines TRBV12-3 or TRBV12-4 with TRBJ1-4; possibly TRBD1 for D (5 bases). V was shortened by 6 bases and J by 7 bases, with 18 bases between the two germline ends. The CDR3 contains 15 residues.

This clonotype came up many times. The rearrangement links TRBV9 to TRBJ1-1, with TRBD1 matching 7 bases. Germline CDR1 is SGDLS and CDR2 is YYNGEE. The CDR3 length is 15 residues. With 4 bases clipped from V and 0 bases from J, the junction kept 6 bases outside the gene matches. CDR3 sequence: CASSKQGTLNTEAFF. The DNA of the CDR3 is TGTGCCAGCAGCAAACAGGGGACTTTGAACACTGAAGCTTTCTTT.

This rearrangement joins TRBV7-2 to TRBJ1-1, with 10 bases fitting TRBD1. This CDR3 is built from 15 residues. V was pared by 0 bases and J by 4 bases, with 2 bases of the junction left unmatched. Germline-derived CDR1 and CDR2 are SGHTA and FQGNSA. The CDR3 protein is CASSLAGTGATEAFF. The CDR3 region has the DNA TGTGCCAGCAGCTTAGCCGGGACAGGGGCCACTGAAGCTTTCTTT.

This clonotype was counted between two and nine times. J is TRBJ2-3 and V is TRBV7-2; D is unclear. Deletions cut 5 bases from V and 9 bases from J, with 12 bases between. Germline V gives CDR1 SGHTA, CDR2 FQGNSA. The CDR3 is made up of 12 amino acids. As DNA, the CDR3 is TGTGCCAGCAGCCTTAACGGGTTGACGCAGTATTTT. The encoded protein is CASSLNGLTQYF.

This clonotype showed up many times. The chain carries TRBV29-1 and TRBJ2-6; D unresolved. Trimming pared 6 bases from V and 1 base from J, leaving 1 base between. CDR1 SQVTM and CDR2 ANQGSEA come from the germline V gene. The CDR3 contains 11 residues. This CDR3 is CSVSGANVLTF. In DNA form, the CDR3 reads TGCAGCGTGTCTGGGGCCAACGTCCTGACTTTC.

This clonotype was detected ten times or more. The V and J genes are TRBV3-1 and TRBJ2-1; TRBD2 matches at 7 bases. This CDR3 is built from 16 residues. Trimming at V came to 0 bases and at J to 4 bases, leaving 6 bases not matched to a gene. Germline V lookup: CDR1 LGHDT, CDR2 YNNKEL (reference sequence). The CDR3 nucleotides are TGTGCCAGCAGCCAAGATTCGGGGACTACGTACAATGAGCAGTTCTTC. Protein: CASSQDSGTTYNEQFF.

Ten or more counts support this clonotype. The rearrangement joins TRBV2 to TRBJ1-5; D is possibly TRBD1 (5 bases). Germline-derived CDR1 and CDR2 are SNHLY and FYNNEI. V dropped 4 bases and J dropped 1 base, with 11 bases sitting between them. The CDR3 spans 15 residues. The CDR3 DNA sequence: TGTGCCAGCAGTGCGCAGGGCGTCAGCAATCAGCCCCAGCATTTT. Amino acid sequence: CASSAQGVSNQPQHF.

This clonotype was detected many times. The chain is built from TRBV5-1 and TRBJ1-1, with D hard to call. V lost 0 bases and J lost 6, with 12 bases in between. The CDR3 length is 14 residues. Germline V gene lookup returns CDR1 SGHRS and CDR2 YFSETQ. The CDR3 here is CASSLVGAISEAFF. The CDR3 DNA sequence: TGCGCCAGCAGCTTGGTTGGAGCAATATCTGAAGCTTTCTTT. Filled out from reference TRBV5-1 and TRBJ1-1, the complete variable domain reads KAGVTQTPRYLIKTRGQQVTLSCSPISGHRSVSWYQQTPGQGLQFLFEYFSETQRNKGNFPGRFSGRQFSNSRSEMNVSTLELGDSALYLCASSLVGAISEAFFGQGTRLTVV.

The chain combines TRBV4-3 with TRBJ2-7, with D possibly TRBD2 on 5 matching bases. Trimming removed 0 bases from V and 9 bases from J, with 12 bases in between. Germline values: CDR1 LGHNA, CDR2 YSLEER. The CDR3 has 13 residues. In DNA form, the CDR3 reads TGCGCCAGCAGCCAAGACCGGGGTCGGCGGCAGTACTTC. Protein: CASSQDRGRRQYF.

This clonotype has just a few counts. This chain connects TRBV20-1 to TRBJ1-1; 10 bases match TRBD1. The junction had 5 bases not matched to a gene; V was cut back by 6 bases and J by 1 base. Germline-derived CDR1 and CDR2 are DFQATT and SNEGSKA (reference sequence). CDR3 length: 14 amino acids. The CDR3 loop reads CSARQGARNTEAFF. The CDR3 bases are TGCAGTGCGCGACAGGGGGCGCGGAACACTGAAGCTTTCTTT.

The chain links TRBV7-2 to TRBJ2-1; either TRBD1 or TRBD2 may fit D (5 bases each). Trimming removed 4 bases at V and 10 bases at J, with 11 bases between. There are 12 residues in the CDR3. Germline CDR1 is SGHTA and CDR2 is FQGNSA. For the CDR3, the DNA is TGTGCCAGCAGCTCGCCGTGGGGGGAGCAGTTCTTC. Its translation is CASSSPWGEQFF.

The CDR3 DNA reads as TGTGCCAGCAGTGAAATTCAGGCGAATGAGCAGTTCTTC. It yields the protein CASSEIQANEQFF. The chain joins TRBV25-1 to TRBJ2-1; D not resolved. The germline CDR1 and CDR2 sequences are MGHDK and SYGVNS. CDR3 length: 13 residues. Trimming cost V 2 bases and J 7 bases, with 9 bases left between them.

This clonotype was detected many times. V and J are TRBV28 and TRBJ1-2, with D possibly being TRBD1 (6 bases). Germline assignment: CDR1 MDHEN and CDR2 SYDVKM. Trimming removed 10 bases at V and 2 bases at J, with 11 bases between. The length of the CDR3 is 12 residues. DNA of the CDR3: TGTGCCATCCGGACAGAAAACTATGGCTACACCTTC. It is translated as CAIRTENYGYTF.

V and J are TRBV27 and TRBJ1-1; no reliable D call. Germline V gives CDR1 MNHEY, CDR2 SMNVEV (reference sequence). The length of the CDR3 is 14 residues. V lost 6 bases, J lost 6 bases, and 17 bases lay in between. The CDR3 spells CASRPLGGMSEAFF. In DNA form, the CDR3 reads TGTGCCAGCAGGCCCCTTGGAGGCATGTCTGAAGCTTTCTTT.

This clonotype turned up a few times. The rearrangement joins TRBV4-3 to TRBJ1-2; TRBD1 aligns across 7 bases. The CDR3 runs 15 residues. Germline V CDR1 and CDR2: LGHNA, YSLEER. Losses at the gene ends were 4 bases for V and 5 bases for J; bases not matched to a gene: 10. The CDR3 coding sequence is TGCGCCAGCAGCCCCGATCCGACAGGGAGATATGGCTACACCTTC. The encoded protein is CASSPDPTGRYGYTF.

The chain joins TRBV19 to TRBJ2-5; D may be TRBD2 (6 bases). Germline V gives CDR1 LNHDA, CDR2 SQIVND (reference sequence). This CDR3 region has 13 residues. V was cut by 1 base and J by 5 bases, with 8 bases left in between. CDR3 coding DNA: TGTGCCAGTAGTATAGGAGGAGGGGAGACCCAGTACTTC. Protein sequence: CASSIGGGETQYF.

In this sample, this clonotype turned up a few times. The chain uses TRBV9 and TRBJ2-1; 8 nucleotides match TRBD2. The J segment lost 7 bases and the V segment lost 4 bases, leaving 10 bases of the junction unmatched. This CDR3 is built from 15 residues. From germline, CDR1 is SGDLS and CDR2 YYNGEE. This chain's CDR3 is CASSSRQLAVNEQFF. The DNA for the CDR3 is TGTGCCAGCAGCTCCCGTCAACTAGCGGTTAATGAGCAGTTCTTC.

The V and J genes are TRBV5-1 and TRBJ1-5; tentatively, D is TRBD1 (5 bases). This CDR3 is built from 14 residues. Germline lookup yields CDR1 SGHRS and CDR2 YFSETQ. Trimming pared 0 bases from V and 5 bases from J, leaving 9 bases between. The CDR3 protein is CASSLDGGYQPQHF. CDR3 nucleotides: TGCGCCAGCAGCTTGGACGGGGGTTATCAGCCCCAGCATTTT.

The table lists this clonotype with a few counts. J is TRBJ2-7 and V is TRBV29-1; D may match TRBD1 or TRBD2 (5 bases each). Between the trimmed V and J ends, which lost 6 bases and 6 bases, there was a span of 12 bases. CDR3 length: 11 residues. Germline CDR1 and CDR2: SQVTM and ANQGSEA. The CDR3 here is CSVGDTGEQYF. CDR3 bases: TGCAGCGTCGGGGATACAGGCGAGCAGTACTTC.

This clonotype was counted only a few times. The CDR3 bases are TGTGCCACCAGCAGAGATCGTGCGTCCTACAATGAGCAGTTCTTC. Translating gives CATSRDRASYNEQFF. V gene TRBV15 combines with J gene TRBJ2-1; D gene ambiguous. V shed 0 bases and J shed 1 base, with 7 bases lying between them. CDR1 and CDR2 from the germline V gene are LNHNV and YYDKDF (reference sequence). The CDR3 is 15 amino acids.

This clonotype was seen only a few times. The chain couples TRBV5-1 to TRBJ1-4, with D tentatively TRBD1 (5 bases). V lost 5 bases and J lost 4, with 15 bases in between. Germline CDR1 and CDR2: SGHRS and YFSETQ. There are 15 residues in the CDR3. The CDR3 is CASRPMWGDNEKLFF. The CDR3 region has the DNA TGCGCCAGCAGACCCATGTGGGGCGATAATGAAAAACTGTTTTTT.

The rearrangement links TRBV24-1 to TRBJ1-5; D remains ambiguous. This CDR3 has 14 residues. V lost 2 bases, J lost 3 bases, and 7 bases lay in between. The germline CDR1 and CDR2 sequences are KGHDR and SFDVKD. The CDR3, as DNA: TGTGCCACCAGTGATTCCAGTAACAATCAGCCCCAGCATTTT. It is translated as CATSDSSNNQPQHF.

A few counts support this clonotype. The CDR3 region is CASSLQGITEAFF. The CDR3 DNA sequence: TGTGCCAGCAGCTTACAGGGAATCACTGAAGCTTTCTTT. The rearrangement links TRBV7-9 to TRBJ1-1; weak D call: TRBD1 (5 bases). Trimming shortened V by 2 bases and J by 4 bases, and 8 bases separated the two germline ends. CDR3 length: 13 amino acids. CDR1 SEHNR and CDR2 FQNEAQ come from the germline V gene (reference sequence).

At least ten counts were recorded for this clonotype. The V gene is TRBV5-6, the J gene TRBJ1-5; D unresolved. Deletions cut 2 bases from V and 7 bases from J, with 10 bases between. This CDR3 region has 13 residues. The germline gives CDR1 SGHDT, CDR2 YYEEEE. CDR3 sequence: CASSFGPGQPQHF. CDR3 nucleotide sequence: TGTGCCAGCAGCTTCGGACCGGGGCAGCCCCAGCATTTT.